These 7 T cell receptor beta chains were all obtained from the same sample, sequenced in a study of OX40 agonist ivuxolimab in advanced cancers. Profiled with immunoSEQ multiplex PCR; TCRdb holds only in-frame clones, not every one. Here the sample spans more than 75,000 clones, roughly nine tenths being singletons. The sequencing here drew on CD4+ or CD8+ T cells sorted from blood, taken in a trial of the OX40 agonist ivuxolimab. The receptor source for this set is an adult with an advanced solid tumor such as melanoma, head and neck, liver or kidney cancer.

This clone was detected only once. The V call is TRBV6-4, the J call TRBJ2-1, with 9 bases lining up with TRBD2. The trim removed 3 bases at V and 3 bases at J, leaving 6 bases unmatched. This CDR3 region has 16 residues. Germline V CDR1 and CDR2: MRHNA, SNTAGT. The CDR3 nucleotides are TGTGCCAGCAGTGAATCGGTAGCGGGAGTCTACAATGAGCAGTTCTTC. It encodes CASSESVAGVYNEQFF.

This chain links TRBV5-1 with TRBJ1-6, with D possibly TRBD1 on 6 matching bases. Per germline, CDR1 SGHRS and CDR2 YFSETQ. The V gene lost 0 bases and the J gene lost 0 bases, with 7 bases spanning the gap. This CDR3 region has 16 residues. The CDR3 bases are TGCGCCAGCAGCTTGGGACAGGACTCCTATAATTCACCCCTCCACTTT. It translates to CASSLGQDSYNSPLHF.

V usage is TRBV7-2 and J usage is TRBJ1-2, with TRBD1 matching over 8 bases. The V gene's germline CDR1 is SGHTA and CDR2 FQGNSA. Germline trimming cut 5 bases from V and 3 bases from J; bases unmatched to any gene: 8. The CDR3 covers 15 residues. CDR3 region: CASSDRGQSYYGYTF. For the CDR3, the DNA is TGTGCCAGCAGCGACAGGGGTCAGAGCTACTATGGCTACACCTTC.

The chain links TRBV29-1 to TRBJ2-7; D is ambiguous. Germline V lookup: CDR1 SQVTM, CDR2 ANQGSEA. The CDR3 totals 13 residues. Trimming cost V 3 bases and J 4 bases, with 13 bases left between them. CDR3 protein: CSVDGKGLYEQYF. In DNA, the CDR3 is TGCAGCGTTGATGGTAAAGGGTTATACGAGCAGTACTTC.

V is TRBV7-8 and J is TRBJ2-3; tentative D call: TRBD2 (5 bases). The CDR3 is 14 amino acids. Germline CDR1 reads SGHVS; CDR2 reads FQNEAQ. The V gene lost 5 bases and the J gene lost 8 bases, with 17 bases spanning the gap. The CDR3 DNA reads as TGTGCCAGCAGCCTTACGGGATTCGGTAGTACGCAGTATTTT. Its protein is CASSLTGFGSTQYF.

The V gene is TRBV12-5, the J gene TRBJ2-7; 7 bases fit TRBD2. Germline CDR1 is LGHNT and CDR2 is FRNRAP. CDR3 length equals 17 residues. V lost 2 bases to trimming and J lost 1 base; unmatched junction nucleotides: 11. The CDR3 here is CASGLYRAGVSSYEQYV. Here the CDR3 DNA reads TGTGCTAGTGGTTTGTATCGGGCGGGAGTGAGTTCCTACGAGCAGTACGTC.

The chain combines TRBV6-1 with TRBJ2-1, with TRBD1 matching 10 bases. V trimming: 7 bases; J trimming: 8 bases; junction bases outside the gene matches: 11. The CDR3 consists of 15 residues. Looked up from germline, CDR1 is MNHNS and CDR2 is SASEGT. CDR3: CASTPGQGGGYEQFF. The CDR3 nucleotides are TGTGCCAGCACTCCCGGACAGGGGGGCGGCTATGAGCAGTTCTTC.